This passage covers 4 T cell receptor beta chains from one sample sequenced in a study of cytomegalovirus exposure and HLA in healthy donors. The repertoire was sequenced with immunoSEQ multiplex PCR; TCRdb's copy has only in-frame clones and lacks some. The repertoire holds more than 60,000 clones, with 95% to 97% as singletons. The material sequenced was PBMCs. The receptors were sampled from a woman between 18 and 29 years old in good health and CMV-seropositive.

A single count supports this clone. This chain links TRBV6-1 with TRBJ1-1, with D possibly being TRBD1 (6 bases). V gave up 2 bases and J gave up 4 bases, with 23 bases separating them. The CDR3 length is 18 residues. Looked up from germline, CDR1 is MNHNS and CDR2 is SASEGT. CDR3 in amino acids: CASSETPFSPTGSTEAFF. CDR3 sequence (DNA): TGTGCCAGCAGTGAAACTCCTTTCTCGCCCACAGGGAGCACTGAAGCTTTCTTT.

V is TRBV6-1 and J is TRBJ2-7, with D maybe TRBD2 (6 bases). Germline V CDR1 and CDR2: MNHNS, SASEGT. The CDR3 covers 13 residues. V dropped 0 bases and J dropped 7 bases, with 10 bases sitting between them. CDR3 sequence reads: CASSEALAWEQYF. The CDR3, as DNA: TGTGCCAGCAGTGAAGCGCTAGCGTGGGAGCAGTACTTC.

This chain links TRBV2 with TRBJ1-5; 12 positions agree with TRBD1. The CDR3 loop spans 16 amino acids. Germline V CDR1 and CDR2: SNHLY, FYNNEI. V shed 2 bases and J 7 bases; nucleotides not matched to a gene: 6. The CDR3 DNA follows: TGTGCCAGCAGTGAAATGGGACAGGGGGCTGGGCAGCCCCAGCATTTT. It codes for CASSEMGQGAGQPQHF.

This sequence joins TRBV7-3 and TRBJ2-3; perhaps TRBD1 as D (5 bases). Germline-derived CDR1 and CDR2 are SGHTA and FQGTGA. Trimming cost V 3 bases and J 3 bases, with 13 bases left between them. The CDR3 covers 15 residues. CDR3 sequence reads: CASSFLGQGTDTQYF. CDR3 coding DNA: TGTGCCAGCAGCTTTCTCGGGCAGGGAACAGATACGCAGTATTTT.